Sequencing of this T cell receptor beta chain was carried out in a study of technical replicates of blood from a handful of donors. Clones were read by immunoSEQ multiplex PCR, and TCRdb kept only the in-frame ones, dropping some. The sample records around 70,000 clones, approximately 95% being singletons. Note on this clone: One end of the junction does not line up with germline, which may come from a read error.

Germline V gene data show CDR1 as SGHNT and CDR2 as YENEEA. The CDR3 has 14 residues. The sequenced sample was T cells isolated from PBMCs. The clonotype originates from a human donor in good health. The chain combines TRBV11-3 with TRBJ1-6; 9 nucleotides align to TRBD1. CDR3: CASSPGTGSLEHFF. CDR3 bases: TGTGCCAGCAGCCCCGGGACAGGGAGCCTGGAGCACTTTTTT.